The rows below give T cell receptor beta chains drawn from one sample of a study of CD8+CD57+ T cells in acquired aplastic anemia. TCRdb re-called the reads through MiXCR, storing one row per CDR3 protein. The data show just over 200,000 distinct CDR3 sequences, with 55% to 65% seen just once and under 60% held by the top ten. The sequencing sample was made of sorted CD4+, CD8+, or CD8+CD57+ T cells (not recorded which) from PBMCs. The receptors were sampled from a human donor with aplastic anemia. CDR3s include the opening cysteine and the closing phenylalanine or tryptophan. The D gene is left open where the match is weak. The size entry is marked missing in some rows and otherwise reads once, few, many or a size class.

>-|14|TRBJ2-7|-|TRBV7-3
TGTGCCAGCAGCTTCGGTCCACGGTCGTACGAGCAGTACTTC
CASSFGPRSYEQYF
>TRBD2|15|TRBJ2-5|-|TRBV7-9
TGTGCCAGCATCCGTCGCGGGGGGGCTAGGGAGACCCAGTACTTC
CASIRRGGARETQYF
>-|13|TRBJ1-5|few|TRBV24-1
TGTGCCACCAGTGACTTGACAGATCAGCCCCAGCATTTT
CATSDLTDQPQHF
>-|13|TRBJ1-2|-|TRBV29-1
TGCAGCGTTGAAAAGGGGCCCAACTATGGCTACACCTTC
CSVEKGPNYGYTF
>-|14|TRBJ2-3|many|TRBV4-1
TGCGCCAGCAGCCCACAGCTAGGTGCAGATACGCAGTATTTT
CASSPQLGADTQYF
>TRBD1|14|TRBJ1-4|-|TRBV11-2
TGTGCCAGCAGCCCGATCGGGACAGGTGAAAAACTGTTTTTT
CASSPIGTGEKLFF
>-|13|TRBJ2-7|-|TRBV29-1
TGCAGCGTTGGCGGGGCGCCCTCGGGAGAGCAGTACTTC
CSVGGAPSGEQYF
>-|14|TRBJ1-4|-|TRBV14
TGTGCCAGCAGCCAAGTTCTGGGAGGCGAAAAACTGTTTTTT
CASSQVLGGEKLFF
>-|16|TRBJ2-7|-|TRBV20-1
TGCAGTGCTAGTAGGGGTGCACCTCCGTGCTCCTACGAGCAGTACTTC
CSASRGAPPCSYEQYF
>TRBD1|17|TRBJ1-1|-|TRBV19
TGTGCCAGTAGTATAGTGACAGGGGGGTTCATGAACACTGAAGCTTTCTTT
CASSIVTGGFMNTEAFF
>TRBD1|17|TRBJ2-3|-|TRBV15
TGTGCCACCAGCAGAGATCAGGGGGCCACTAGAGGAGATACGCAGTATTTT
CATSRDQGATRGDTQYF
>TRBD2|16|TRBJ2-5|-|TRBV7-2
TGTGCCAGCAGCGGGAGCGGGAGGGCCGGAGGAGAGACCCAGTACTTC
CASSGSGRAGGETQYF
>-|12|TRBJ1-2|few|TRBV29-1
TGCAGCGTTGAAGGACGGAACTATGGCTACACCTTC
CSVEGRNYGYTF
>TRBD1|14|TRBJ2-7|few|TRBV5-1
TGCGCCAGCAGCGTAAACCGGGACAGGGACGAGCAGTACTTC
CASSVNRDRDEQYF
>-|13|TRBJ2-5|-|TRBV15
TGTGCCACCAGCATCCGACGGGGGGAGACCCAGTACTTC
CATSIRRGETQYF
>-|15|TRBJ2-1|many|TRBV19
TGTGCCAGTAGCATGGGACGCAGCTCCTACAATGAGCAGTTCTTC
CASSMGRSSYNEQFF
>-|15|TRBJ2-3|-|TRBV24-1
TGTGCCACCAGTGATTTAATCGGCGGGACAGATACGCAGTATTTT
CATSDLIGGTDTQYF
>-|16|TRBJ2-7|once|TRBV6-2/TRBV6-3
TGTGCCAGCAGTTACTCGACCCAGACGCAGCTCTACGAGCAGTACTTC
CASSYSTQTQLYEQYF
>-|15|TRBJ1-2|-|TRBV2
TGTGCCAGCAGTGAGCGGGGATTAGCTAACTATGGCTACACCTTC
CASSERGLANYGYTF
>-|15|TRBJ2-6|-|TRBV5-8
TGTGCCAGCAGCTTGGGTAACTCTGGGGCCAACGTCCTGACTTTC
CASSLGNSGANVLTF
>-|15|TRBJ2-3|few|TRBV28
TGTGCCAGCCATGAGGGCTGGGGGTCCACAGATACGCAGTATTTT
CASHEGWGSTDTQYF
>-|14|TRBJ2-1|-|TRBV10-3
TGTGCCATCGGAAGTGGGGACATGCGGTCGGAGCAGTTCTTC
CAIGSGDMRSEQFF
>-|11|TRBJ1-2|once|TRBV29-1
TGCAGCGTCCCTGGGGGATGGAGCTACACCTTC
CSVPGGWSYTF
>-|16|TRBJ2-5|-|TRBV5-4
TGTGCCAGCAGCCCCCTTCCAGGGGCGGTGGGAGAGACCCAGTACTTC
CASSPLPGAVGETQYF
>TRBD2|13|TRBJ2-3|-|TRBV20-1
TGCAGTGCAACAACTAGCGGTTACAATGAGCAGTATTTT
CSATTSGYNEQYF
>-|13|TRBJ2-5|-|TRBV7-8
TGTGCCAGCAGCCCAGACACACAAGAGACCCAGTACTTC
CASSPDTQETQYF
>TRBD2|18|TRBJ2-3|-|TRBV5-1
TGCGCCAGCAGCTTTCGGCTAGCGGGAGGTTACGGCACAGATACGCAGTATTTT
CASSFRLAGGYGTDTQYF
>-|13|TRBJ2-7|-|TRBV7-6
TGTGCTAGCAGCTTAGTCCTCGGGGCCGCACCCCAGTTC
CASSLVLGAAPQF
>TRBD1|14|TRBJ1-4|-|TRBV2
TGTGCCAGCAGTACAGGGGTGATCAATGAAAAACTGTTTTTT
CASSTGVINEKLFF